The next 22 T cell receptor beta chains were all read from a single sample in a study of T cell responses to AZD1222 COVID-19 vaccine. Sequencing used immunoSEQ multiplex PCR; TCRdb keeps in-frame clones, though not all of them. Of tens of thousands of clones listed, 80% to 85% are singletons. The material sequenced was peripheral blood, taken on day 0 of AZD1222 vaccination. The receptors were gathered from an adult in good health.

This clone was counted between two and nine times. V and J are TRBV2 and TRBJ1-5; D remains ambiguous. The CDR3 sequence is 13 residues long. The V end lost 7 bases, the J end lost 0 bases, and 7 bases lay between the germline ends. Germline CDR1 reads SNHLY; CDR2 reads FYNNEI. CDR3 in DNA: TGTGCCAGCAAAACCGATAGCAATCAGCCCCAGCATTTT. It is translated as CASKTDSNQPQHF.

This chain connects TRBV5-1 to TRBJ1-3; D remains ambiguous. This CDR3 has 16 residues. Trimming removed 0 bases at V and 0 bases at J, with 10 bases between. CDR1 and CDR2 (germline): SGHRS, YFSETQ. The CDR3 here is CASSLVQASSGNTIYF. The CDR3 nucleotides are TGCGCCAGCAGCTTGGTTCAGGCTAGCTCTGGAAACACCATATATTTT.

The rearrangement links TRBV19 to TRBJ2-1; 8 nucleotides agree with TRBD1. The CDR3 length is 16 residues. Unmatched junction bases numbered 11, after V lost 5 bases and J lost 5 bases. Germline V lookup: CDR1 LNHDA, CDR2 SQIVND (reference sequence). CDR3 loop: CASSVNRDRRDNEQFF. CDR3 sequence (DNA): TGTGCCAGTAGTGTGAACCGGGACAGGAGAGACAATGAGCAGTTCTTC.

The chain joins TRBV6-2 or TRBV6-3 to TRBJ1-3; D not certain. The germline V and J ends were trimmed by 5 bases and 6 bases, with 8 bases remaining between them. This CDR3 has 12 amino acids. CDR1 is MNHEY, CDR2 SVGEGT, per germline. Written as DNA, the CDR3 is TGTGCCAGCAGTCCAAATATAAACACCATATATTTT. Translating it yields CASSPNINTIYF.

This rearrangement joins TRBV19 to TRBJ1-3, with unresolved D. The CDR3 loop spans 15 amino acids. Germline V lookup: CDR1 LNHDA, CDR2 SQIVND (reference sequence). The germline V and J ends were trimmed by 1 base and 2 bases, with 9 bases remaining between them. Written as DNA, the CDR3 is TGTGCCAGTAGTATAGGAGGGTCCCCTGGAAACACCATATATTTT. It is translated as CASSIGGSPGNTIYF. Full variable domain (remainder filled in from reference TRBV19 and TRBJ1-3): DGGITQSPKYLFRKEGQNVTLSCEQNLNHDAMYWYRQDPGQGLRLIYYSQIVNDFQKGDIAEGYSVSREKKESFPLTVTSAQKNPTAFYLCASSIGGSPGNTIYFGEGSWLTVV.

The chain joins TRBV6-2 or TRBV6-3 to TRBJ2-2; 10 nucleotides align to TRBD2. The J segment lost 3 bases and the V segment lost 4 bases, leaving 2 bases of the junction unmatched. This CDR3 spans 15 amino acids. The V gene's germline CDR1 is MNHEY and CDR2 SVGEGT. CDR3 DNA sequence: TGTGCCAGCAGTTTTCTAGCGGGGGACACCGGGGAGCTGTTTTTT. Translation gives CASSFLAGDTGELFF.

The chain carries TRBV6-5 and TRBJ1-4; no definite D call. Germline lookup yields CDR1 MNHEY and CDR2 SVGAGI. V lost 6 bases and J lost 3, with 5 bases in between. There are 12 residues in the CDR3. CDR3: CASRGPNEKLFF. In DNA, the CDR3 is TGTGCCAGCAGAGGTCCTAATGAAAAACTGTTTTTT.

This clone was detected only once. The chain has TRBV2 and TRBJ1-2; no firm D call. Per the germline V gene, CDR1 is SNHLY and CDR2 is FYNNEI. This CDR3 has 13 residues. The V end was cut by 6 bases, the J end by 3 bases, with 11 bases between. CDR3 loop: CASRDGPDYGYTF. CDR3 bases: TGTGCCAGCAGGGACGGACCCGACTATGGCTACACCTTC.

The chain couples TRBV6-1 to TRBJ2-1, with 10 bases matching TRBD2. Germline V lookup: CDR1 MNHNS, CDR2 SASEGT. The CDR3 runs to 17 residues. The ends lost 1 base at V and 7 bases at J; junction bases unmatched: 10. The CDR3 DNA reads TGTGCCAGCAGTGAAGTTTGGAGCGGGGGGGTCACGAATGAGCAGTTCTTC. Translating gives CASSEVWSGGVTNEQFF.

The CDR3: CASSQWTGTEQYF. The CDR3 DNA is TGCGCCAGCAGCCAATGGACAGGGACCGAGCAGTACTTC. The gene calls are TRBV4-3 and TRBJ2-7; TRBD1 matches 8 bases. The germline V gene encodes CDR1 LGHNA and CDR2 YSLEER. The CDR3 has 13 amino acids. V lost 2 bases to trimming and J lost 6 bases; unmatched junction nucleotides: 3.

The chain carries TRBV19 and TRBJ2-2; D is uncertain. The ends were cut back, 3 bases at V and 6 bases at J, with 14 bases in the middle. Germline V lookup: CDR1 LNHDA, CDR2 SQIVND (reference sequence). This CDR3 region has 15 residues. The CDR3 DNA sequence: TGTGCCAGTAGTATCGGCACTCCGATTCCCGGGGAGCTGTTTTTT. Translation: CASSIGTPIPGELFF. Full variable domain (missing parts from reference TRBV19 and TRBJ2-2): DGGITQSPKYLFRKEGQNVTLSCEQNLNHDAMYWYRQDPGQGLRLIYYSQIVNDFQKGDIAEGYSVSREKKESFPLTVTSAQKNPTAFYLCASSIGTPIPGELFFGEGSRLTVL.

This clone was recorded a few times. The chain employs TRBV15 and TRBJ2-7; 7 bases map to TRBD2. Losses at the gene ends were 4 bases for V and 2 bases for J; bases not matched to a gene: 17. The CDR3 is made up of 18 amino acids. The germline gives CDR1 LNHNV, CDR2 YYDKDF (reference sequence). The CDR3, as DNA: TGTGCCACCAGCACGCGGGAGTTTGGGGTTCGGGGTCCCTACGAGCAGTACTTC. Translated: CATSTREFGVRGPYEQYF.

The V call is TRBV25-1, the J call TRBJ2-1; 14 nucleotides line up with TRBD2. Germline V lookup: CDR1 MGHDK, CDR2 SYGVNS. The CDR3 length is 18 residues. V was clipped by 4 bases and J by 3 bases; unmatched bases: 8. The CDR3 loop reads CASSGGLAGDHDYNEQFF. The CDR3, as DNA: TGTGCCAGCAGTGGGGGACTAGCGGGGGATCATGACTACAATGAGCAGTTCTTC.

The chain combines TRBV2 with TRBJ1-5; TRBD1 agrees at 7 bases. This CDR3 comprises 14 residues. V gave up 7 bases and J gave up 5 bases; unmatched junction bases: 8. Germline V CDR1 and CDR2: SNHLY, FYNNEI. DNA of the CDR3: TGTGCCAGCAACGACAGGGCGGGGGATCAGCCCCAGCATTTT. Translated: CASNDRAGDQPQHF.

The rearrangement joins TRBV5-8 to TRBJ2-1; weak D call: TRBD1 (5 bases). CDR1 and CDR2 (germline): SGHTS, YDEGEE. V lost 5 bases and J lost 5, with 20 bases in between. CDR3 length: 16 amino acids. The CDR3 nucleotides are TGTGCCAGCAGTTCTGGACAACTGAACTGGGACAATGAGCAGTTCTTC. It translates to CASSSGQLNWDNEQFF.

The chain has TRBV7-2 and TRBJ1-6; D unresolved. CDR1 is SGHTA and CDR2 is FQGNSA in the germline V gene. Trimming left V 3 bases short and J 5 bases short, with 11 bases between. The CDR3 spans 15 residues. The chain's CDR3 is CASSLDVLHNSPLHF. CDR3 sequence (DNA): TGTGCCAGCAGCTTGGACGTTCTGCATAATTCACCCCTCCACTTT.

The sample holds a few counts of this clone. The chain joins TRBV28 to TRBJ1-4, with D uncertain. Germline lookup yields CDR1 MDHEN and CDR2 SYDVKM. CDR3 length: 12 residues. V shed 4 bases and J shed 6 bases, with 6 bases lying between them. The CDR3 protein is CASSYLHEKLFF. The CDR3 DNA reads as TGTGCCAGCAGTTACTTACATGAAAAACTGTTTTTT. The full variable domain, rest sourced from reference TRBV28 and TRBJ1-4, is DVKVTQSSRYLVKRTGEKVFLECVQDMDHENMFWYRQDPGLGLRLIYFSYDVKMKEKGDIPEGYSVSREKKERFSLILESASTNQTSMYLCASSYLHEKLFFGSGTQLSVL.

The V call is TRBV27, the J call TRBJ1-6, with D unresolved. V shed 10 bases and J shed 9 bases, with 16 bases lying between them. The CDR3 covers 13 residues. From germline, CDR1 is MNHEY and CDR2 SMNVEV (reference sequence). This chain's CDR3 is CATPRRKGSPLHF. Written as DNA, the CDR3 is TGTGCCACCCCCCGACGAAAGGGTTCACCCCTCCACTTT.

V is TRBV19 and J is TRBJ1-2; D call uncertain. The germline V gene has CDR1 LNHDA and CDR2 SQIVND (reference sequence). CDR3 length: 14 amino acids. V shed 7 bases and J shed 7 bases, with 19 bases lying between them. The CDR3 region is CASIIDPIGGGYTF. Written as DNA, the CDR3 is TGTGCCAGTATCATCGACCCCATAGGCGGTGGCTACACCTTC. The whole variable domain, remainder taken from reference TRBV19 and TRBJ1-2, is DGGITQSPKYLFRKEGQNVTLSCEQNLNHDAMYWYRQDPGQGLRLIYYSQIVNDFQKGDIAEGYSVSREKKESFPLTVTSAQKNPTAFYLCASIIDPIGGGYTFGSGTRLTVV.

The chain couples TRBV10-3 to TRBJ2-5, with a weak D call TRBD2 (5 bases). The CDR3 extends over 17 amino acids. Trimming took 7 bases from V and 0 from J, leaving 21 bases between them. CDR1 and CDR2 from the germline V gene are ENHRY and SYGVKD. CDR3: CAITTRQGGVYQETQYF. CDR3 coding DNA: TGTGCCATCACCACCCGGCAAGGAGGCGTCTACCAAGAGACCCAGTACTTC.

The genes are TRBV3-1 (or the pseudogene TRBV3-2) and TRBJ2-6, with D hard to call. V was pared by 4 bases and J by 0 bases, with 7 bases between. Germline CDR1 LGHDT, CDR2 YNNKEL (reference sequence). The CDR3 is 15 residues long. The CDR3: CASSPPPSGANVLTF. The CDR3 DNA follows: TGTGCCAGCAGCCCTCCCCCCTCTGGGGCCAACGTCCTGACTTTC.

This clone appeared a single time. The V call is TRBV18, the J call TRBJ2-3; 7 nucleotides match TRBD1. The junction had 8 bases not matched to a gene; V was cut back by 4 bases and J by 4 bases. The CDR3 length is 15 residues. Looked up from germline, CDR1 is KGHSH and CDR2 is LQKENI. DNA of the CDR3: TGTGCCAGCTCACAATTACAGGGGTGGTCAGATACGCAGTATTTT. This encodes CASSQLQGWSDTQYF.